The subject of this entry is one T cell receptor (beta chain). This specimen comes from a study of glioma-infiltrating T cells after dendritic cell vaccination. TCRdb keeps only in-frame clones here, not all; method: immunoSEQ multiplex PCR. The repertoire has some 70,000 clones, about four fifths of them found once; the top ten carry 7% to 9.5%. Germline CDR1 SGHTA, CDR2 FQGNSA. V trimming: 5 bases; J trimming: 11 bases; junction bases outside the gene matches: 12. The CDR3 extends over 17 amino acids. V is TRBV7-2 and J is TRBJ2-4; 16 nucleotides match TRBD2. The receptor comes from a human donor with glioblastoma. Material: blood, obtained before dendritic cell vaccination. CDR3 residues: CASSLGLAGGRGGFQYF. CDR3 in DNA: TGTGCCAGCAGCCTGGGACTAGCGGGGGGGCGGGGCGGATTTCAGTACTTC.